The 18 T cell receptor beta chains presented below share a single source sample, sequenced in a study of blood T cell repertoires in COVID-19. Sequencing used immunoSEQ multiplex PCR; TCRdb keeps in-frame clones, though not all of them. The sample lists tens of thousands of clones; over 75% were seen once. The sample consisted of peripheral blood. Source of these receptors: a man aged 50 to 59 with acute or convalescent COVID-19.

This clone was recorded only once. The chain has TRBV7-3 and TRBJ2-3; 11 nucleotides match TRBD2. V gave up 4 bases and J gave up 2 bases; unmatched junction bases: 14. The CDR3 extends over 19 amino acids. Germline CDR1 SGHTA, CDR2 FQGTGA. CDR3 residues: CASSSNPTTSGAYTDTQYF. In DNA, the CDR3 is TGTGCCAGCAGCTCTAACCCTACGACTAGCGGGGCTTACACAGATACGCAGTATTTT.

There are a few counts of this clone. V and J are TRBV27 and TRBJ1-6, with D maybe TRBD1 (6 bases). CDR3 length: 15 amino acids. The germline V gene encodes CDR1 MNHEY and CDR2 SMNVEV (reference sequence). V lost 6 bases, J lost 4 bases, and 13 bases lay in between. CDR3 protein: CASRPEGDYNSPLHF. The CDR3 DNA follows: TGTGCCAGCAGACCCGAGGGGGATTATAATTCACCCCTCCACTTT.

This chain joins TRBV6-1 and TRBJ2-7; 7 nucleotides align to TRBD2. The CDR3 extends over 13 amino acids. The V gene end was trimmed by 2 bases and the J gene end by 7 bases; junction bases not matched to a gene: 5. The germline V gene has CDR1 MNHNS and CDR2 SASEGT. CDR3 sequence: CASSEMSAGEQYF. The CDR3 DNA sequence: TGTGCCAGCAGTGAAATGTCAGCGGGGGAGCAGTACTTC.

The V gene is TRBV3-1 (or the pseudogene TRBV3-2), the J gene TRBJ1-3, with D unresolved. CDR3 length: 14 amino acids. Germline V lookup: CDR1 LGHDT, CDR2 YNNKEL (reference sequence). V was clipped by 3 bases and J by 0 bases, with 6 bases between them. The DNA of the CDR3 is TGTGCCAGCAGCCAGGAGAGCTCTGGAAACACCATATATTTT. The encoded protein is CASSQESSGNTIYF.

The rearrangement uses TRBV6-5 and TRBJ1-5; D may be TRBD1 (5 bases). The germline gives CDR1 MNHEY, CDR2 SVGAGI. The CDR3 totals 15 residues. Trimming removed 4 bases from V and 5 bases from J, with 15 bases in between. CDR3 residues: CASSSLGAGDQPQHF. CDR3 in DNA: TGTGCCAGCAGTTCACTCGGTGCGGGGGATCAGCCCCAGCATTTT.

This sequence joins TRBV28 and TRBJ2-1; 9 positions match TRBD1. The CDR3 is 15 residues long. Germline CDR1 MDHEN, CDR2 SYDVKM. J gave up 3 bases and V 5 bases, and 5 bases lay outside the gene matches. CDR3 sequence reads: CASSPPGQGYNEQFF. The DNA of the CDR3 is TGTGCCAGCAGTCCCCCGGGACAGGGCTACAATGAGCAGTTCTTC. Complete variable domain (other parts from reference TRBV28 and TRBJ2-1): DVKVTQSSRYLVKRTGEKVFLECVQDMDHENMFWYRQDPGLGLRLIYFSYDVKMKEKGDIPEGYSVSREKKERFSLILESASTNQTSMYLCASSPPGQGYNEQFFGPGTRLTVL.

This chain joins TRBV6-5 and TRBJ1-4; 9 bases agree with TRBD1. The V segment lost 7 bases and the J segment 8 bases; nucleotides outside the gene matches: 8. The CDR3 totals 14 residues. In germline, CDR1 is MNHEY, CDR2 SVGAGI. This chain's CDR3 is CASKNRGLTEKLFF. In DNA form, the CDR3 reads TGTGCCAGCAAAAACAGGGGGCTTACGGAAAAACTGTTTTTT.

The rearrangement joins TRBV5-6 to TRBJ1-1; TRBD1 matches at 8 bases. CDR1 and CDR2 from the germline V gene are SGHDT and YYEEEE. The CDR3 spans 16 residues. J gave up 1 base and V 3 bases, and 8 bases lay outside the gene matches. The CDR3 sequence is CASSSGQGLENTEAFF. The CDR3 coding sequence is TGTGCCAGCAGCTCAGGACAGGGACTTGAGAACACTGAAGCTTTCTTT. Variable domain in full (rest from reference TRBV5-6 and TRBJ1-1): DAGVTQSPTHLIKTRGQQVTLRCSPKSGHDTVSWYQQALGQGPQFIFQYYEEEERQRGNFPDRFSGHQFPNYSSELNVNALLLGDSALYLCASSSGQGLENTEAFFGQGTRLTVV.

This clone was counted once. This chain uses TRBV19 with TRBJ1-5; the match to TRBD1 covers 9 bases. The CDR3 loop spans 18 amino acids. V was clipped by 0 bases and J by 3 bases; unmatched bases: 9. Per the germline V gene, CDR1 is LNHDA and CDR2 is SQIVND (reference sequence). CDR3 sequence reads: CASSIDLGGTGNNQPQHF. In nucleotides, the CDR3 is TGTGCCAGTAGTATAGATTTAGGTGGGACAGGGAACAATCAGCCCCAGCATTTT.

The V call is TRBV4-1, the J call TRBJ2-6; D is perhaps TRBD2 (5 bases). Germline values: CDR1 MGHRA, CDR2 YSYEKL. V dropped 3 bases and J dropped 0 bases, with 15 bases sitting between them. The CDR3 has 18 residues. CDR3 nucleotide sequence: TGCGCCAGCAGCCAGACGGAGGTTCCACTCTCTGGGGCCAACGTCCTGACTTTC. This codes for CASSQTEVPLSGANVLTF.

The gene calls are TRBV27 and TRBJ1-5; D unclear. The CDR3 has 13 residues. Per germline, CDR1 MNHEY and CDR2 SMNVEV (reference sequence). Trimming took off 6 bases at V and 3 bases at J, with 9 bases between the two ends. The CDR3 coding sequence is TGTGCCAGCAGGGCCCATCCCAATCAGCCCCAGCATTTT. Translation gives CASRAHPNQPQHF.

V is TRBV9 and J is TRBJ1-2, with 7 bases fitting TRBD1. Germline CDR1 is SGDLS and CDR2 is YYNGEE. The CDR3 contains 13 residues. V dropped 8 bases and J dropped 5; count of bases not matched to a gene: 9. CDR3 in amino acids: CASAQGLGYGYTF. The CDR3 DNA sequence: TGTGCCAGTGCACAGGGGTTAGGGTATGGCTACACCTTC.

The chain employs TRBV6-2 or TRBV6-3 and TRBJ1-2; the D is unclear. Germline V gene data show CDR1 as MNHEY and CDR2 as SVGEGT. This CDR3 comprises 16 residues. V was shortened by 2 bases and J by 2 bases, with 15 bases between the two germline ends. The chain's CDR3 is CASSYRGTTGNYGYTF. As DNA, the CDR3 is TGTGCCAGCAGTTACAGAGGAACCACGGGGAACTATGGCTACACCTTC.

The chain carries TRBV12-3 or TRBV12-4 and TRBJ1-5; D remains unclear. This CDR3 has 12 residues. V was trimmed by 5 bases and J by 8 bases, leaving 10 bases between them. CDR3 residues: CASSDAGEPQHF. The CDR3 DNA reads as TGTGCCAGCAGTGACGCGGGTGAGCCCCAGCATTTT.

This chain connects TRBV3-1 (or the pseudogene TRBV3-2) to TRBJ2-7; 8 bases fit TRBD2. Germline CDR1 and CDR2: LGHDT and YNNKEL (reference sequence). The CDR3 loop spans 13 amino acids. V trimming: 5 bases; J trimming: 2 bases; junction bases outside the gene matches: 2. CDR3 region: CASSYSGAYEQYF. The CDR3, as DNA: TGTGCCAGCAGCTATAGCGGGGCCTACGAGCAGTACTTC.

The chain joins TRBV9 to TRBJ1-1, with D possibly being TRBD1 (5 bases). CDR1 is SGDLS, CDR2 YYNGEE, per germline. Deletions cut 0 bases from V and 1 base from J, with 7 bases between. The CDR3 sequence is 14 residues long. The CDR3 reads CASSVGTPNTEAFF. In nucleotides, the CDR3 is TGTGCCAGCAGCGTAGGGACACCGAACACTGAAGCTTTCTTT.

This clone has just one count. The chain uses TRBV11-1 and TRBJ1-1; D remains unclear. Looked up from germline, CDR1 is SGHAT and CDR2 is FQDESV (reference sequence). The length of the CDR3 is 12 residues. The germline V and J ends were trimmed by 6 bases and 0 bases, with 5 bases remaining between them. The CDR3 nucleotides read TGTGCCAGCAGGAGGATGAACACTGAAGCTTTCTTT. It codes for CASRRMNTEAFF.

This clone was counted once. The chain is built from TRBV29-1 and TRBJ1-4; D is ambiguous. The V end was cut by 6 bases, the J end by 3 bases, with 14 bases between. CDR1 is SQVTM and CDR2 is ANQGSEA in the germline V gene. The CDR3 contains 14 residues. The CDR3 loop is CSVAEWSANEKLFF. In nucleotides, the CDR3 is TGCAGCGTCGCGGAATGGTCGGCTAATGAAAAACTGTTTTTT.